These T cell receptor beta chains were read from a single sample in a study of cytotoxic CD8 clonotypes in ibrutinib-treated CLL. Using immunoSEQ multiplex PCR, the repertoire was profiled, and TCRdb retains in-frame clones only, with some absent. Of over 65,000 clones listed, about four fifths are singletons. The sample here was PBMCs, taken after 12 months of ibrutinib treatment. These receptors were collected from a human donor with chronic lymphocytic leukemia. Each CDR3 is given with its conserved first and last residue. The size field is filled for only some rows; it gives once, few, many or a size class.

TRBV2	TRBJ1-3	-	CASSPQGHGVGNTIYF
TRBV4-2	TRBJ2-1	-	CASSLQRGPGNEQFF
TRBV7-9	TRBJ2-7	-	CASSLNQLGEQYF
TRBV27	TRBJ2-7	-	CASRRALPYEQYF
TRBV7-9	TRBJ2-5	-	CASSLPYGGGETQYF
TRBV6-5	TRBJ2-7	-	CASSRGDRGGEQYF
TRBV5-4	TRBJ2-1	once	CASSLAEGGDEQFF
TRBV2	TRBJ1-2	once	CAITKDRAGYGYTF
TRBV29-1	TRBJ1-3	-	CSVVVVGNTIYF
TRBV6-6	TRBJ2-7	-	CASSYPPGGSYEQYF
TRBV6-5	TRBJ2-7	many	CASTPLGCEQYF
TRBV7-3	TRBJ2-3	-	CASSPRGAGTDTQYF